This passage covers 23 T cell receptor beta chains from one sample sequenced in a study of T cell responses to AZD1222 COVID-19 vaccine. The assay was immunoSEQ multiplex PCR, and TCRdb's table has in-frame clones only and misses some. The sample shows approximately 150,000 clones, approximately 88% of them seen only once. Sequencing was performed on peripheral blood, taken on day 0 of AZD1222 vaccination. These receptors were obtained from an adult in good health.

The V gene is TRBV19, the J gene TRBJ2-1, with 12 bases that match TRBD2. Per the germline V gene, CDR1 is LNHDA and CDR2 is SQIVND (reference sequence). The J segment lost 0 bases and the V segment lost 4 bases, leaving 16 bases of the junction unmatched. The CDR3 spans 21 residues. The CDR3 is CASSTPGTSGSGSSSYNEQFF. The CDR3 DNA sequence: TGTGCCAGTAGTACCCCCGGGACTAGCGGGTCAGGGAGTAGCTCCTACAATGAGCAGTTCTTC.

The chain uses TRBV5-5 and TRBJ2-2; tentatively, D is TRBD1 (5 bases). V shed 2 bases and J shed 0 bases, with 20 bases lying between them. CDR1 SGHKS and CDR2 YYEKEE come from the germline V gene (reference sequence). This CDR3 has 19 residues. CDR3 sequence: CASSFPFRATSANTGELFF. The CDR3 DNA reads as TGTGCCAGCAGCTTTCCCTTCAGGGCTACCTCCGCGAACACCGGGGAGCTGTTTTTT.

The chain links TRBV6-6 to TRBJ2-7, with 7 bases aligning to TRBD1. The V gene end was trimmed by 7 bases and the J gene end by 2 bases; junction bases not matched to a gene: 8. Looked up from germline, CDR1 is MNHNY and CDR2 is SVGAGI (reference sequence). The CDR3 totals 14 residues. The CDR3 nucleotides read TGTGCCAGCAACCCCAGGACAGGAACCTACGAGCAGTACTTC. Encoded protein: CASNPRTGTYEQYF.

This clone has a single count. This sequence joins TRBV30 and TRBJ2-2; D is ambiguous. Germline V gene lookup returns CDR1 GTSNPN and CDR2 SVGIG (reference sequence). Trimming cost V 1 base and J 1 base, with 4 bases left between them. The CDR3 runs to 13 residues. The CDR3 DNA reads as TGTGCCTGGAGTGACAAGAACACCGGGGAGCTGTTTTTT. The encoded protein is CAWSDKNTGELFF.

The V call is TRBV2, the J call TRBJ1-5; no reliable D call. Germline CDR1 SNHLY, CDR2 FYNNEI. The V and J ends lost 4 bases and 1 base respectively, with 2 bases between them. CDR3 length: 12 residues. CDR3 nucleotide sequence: TGTGCCAGCAGTGGCAGCAATCAGCCCCAGCATTTT. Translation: CASSGSNQPQHF.

CDR3 in amino acids: CASSLLLTSGRTKQYF. The CDR3 nucleotides are TGTGCCAGCAGTTTACTATTGACTAGCGGGAGGACTAAGCAGTACTTC. The chain recombines TRBV27 with TRBJ2-7, with 13 positions matching TRBD2. V lost 2 bases, J lost 8 bases, and 9 bases stayed unmatched. The CDR3 consists of 16 residues. CDR1 is MNHEY and CDR2 is SMNVEV in the germline V gene (reference sequence).

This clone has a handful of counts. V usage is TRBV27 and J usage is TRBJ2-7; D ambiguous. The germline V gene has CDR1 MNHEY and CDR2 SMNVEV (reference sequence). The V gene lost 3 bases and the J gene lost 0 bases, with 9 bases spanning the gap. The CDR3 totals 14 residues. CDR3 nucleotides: TGTGCCAGCAGTTTGCGCAGAAGCTCCTACGAGCAGTACTTC. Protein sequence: CASSLRRSSYEQYF.

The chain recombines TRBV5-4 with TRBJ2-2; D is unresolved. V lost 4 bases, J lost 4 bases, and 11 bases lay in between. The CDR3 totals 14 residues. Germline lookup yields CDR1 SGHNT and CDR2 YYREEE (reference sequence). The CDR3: CASSPTDPTGELFF. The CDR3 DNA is TGTGCCAGCAGCCCAACGGATCCCACCGGGGAGCTGTTTTTT.

The chain's CDR3 is CASTPSGTGGPYEQYF. In DNA, the CDR3 is TGTGCCAGCACCCCGTCGGGGACAGGGGGGCCCTACGAGCAGTACTTC. V gene TRBV11-2 combines with J gene TRBJ2-7; 11 nucleotides line up with TRBD1. The J segment lost 2 bases and the V segment lost 7 bases, leaving 10 bases of the junction unmatched. There are 16 residues in the CDR3. Per germline, CDR1 SGHAT and CDR2 FQNNGV.

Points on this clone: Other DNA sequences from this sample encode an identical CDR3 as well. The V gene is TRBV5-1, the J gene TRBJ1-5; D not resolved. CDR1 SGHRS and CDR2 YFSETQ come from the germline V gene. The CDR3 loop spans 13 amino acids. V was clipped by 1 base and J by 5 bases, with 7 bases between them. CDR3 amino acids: CASSLRGDQPQHF. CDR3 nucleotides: TGCGCCAGCAGCTTGCGGGGAGATCAGCCCCAGCATTTT.

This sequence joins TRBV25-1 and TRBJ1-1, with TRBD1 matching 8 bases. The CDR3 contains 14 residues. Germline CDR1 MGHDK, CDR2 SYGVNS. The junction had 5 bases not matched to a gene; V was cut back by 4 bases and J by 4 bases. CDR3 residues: CASSAGQGGTEAFF. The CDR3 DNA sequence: TGTGCCAGCAGTGCCGGACAGGGCGGCACTGAAGCTTTCTTT.

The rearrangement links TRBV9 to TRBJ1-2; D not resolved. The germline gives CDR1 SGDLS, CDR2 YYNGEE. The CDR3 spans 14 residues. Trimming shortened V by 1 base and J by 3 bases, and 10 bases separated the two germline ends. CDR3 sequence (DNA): TGTGCCAGCAGCGTATTGGAGCGGGACTATGGCTACACCTTC. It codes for CASSVLERDYGYTF.

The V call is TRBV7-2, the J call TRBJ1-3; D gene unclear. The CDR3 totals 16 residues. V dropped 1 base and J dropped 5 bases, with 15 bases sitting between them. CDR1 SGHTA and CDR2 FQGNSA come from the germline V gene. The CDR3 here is CASSLVLVGQRNTIYF. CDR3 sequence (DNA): TGTGCCAGCAGCTTAGTTCTAGTCGGCCAGCGAAACACCATATATTTT.

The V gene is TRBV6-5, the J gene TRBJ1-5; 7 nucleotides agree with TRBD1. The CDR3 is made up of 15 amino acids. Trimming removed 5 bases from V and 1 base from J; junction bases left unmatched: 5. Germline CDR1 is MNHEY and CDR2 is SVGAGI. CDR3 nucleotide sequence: TGTGCCAGCAGTCTACAGGGGCCAAGCAATCAGCCCCAGCATTTT. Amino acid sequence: CASSLQGPSNQPQHF.

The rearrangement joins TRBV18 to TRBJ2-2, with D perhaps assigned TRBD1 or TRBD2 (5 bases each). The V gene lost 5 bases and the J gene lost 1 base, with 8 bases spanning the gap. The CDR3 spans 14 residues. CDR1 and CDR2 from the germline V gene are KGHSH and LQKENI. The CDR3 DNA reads TGTGCCAGCTCAAGGGACGGGAACACCGGGGAGCTGTTTTTT. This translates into CASSRDGNTGELFF.

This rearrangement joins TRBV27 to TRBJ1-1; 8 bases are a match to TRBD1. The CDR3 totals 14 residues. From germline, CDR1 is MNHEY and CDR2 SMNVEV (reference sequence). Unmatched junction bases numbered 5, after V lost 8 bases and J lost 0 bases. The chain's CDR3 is CASAPGQVNTEAFF. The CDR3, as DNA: TGTGCCAGCGCACCGGGACAGGTGAACACTGAAGCTTTCTTT.

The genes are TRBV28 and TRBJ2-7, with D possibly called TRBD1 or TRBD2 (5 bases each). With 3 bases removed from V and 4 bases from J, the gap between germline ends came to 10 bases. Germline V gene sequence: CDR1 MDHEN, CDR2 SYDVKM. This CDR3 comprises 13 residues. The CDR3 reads CASSLGRIYEQYF. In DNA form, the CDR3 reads TGTGCCAGCAGTTTGGGACGGATATACGAGCAGTACTTC.

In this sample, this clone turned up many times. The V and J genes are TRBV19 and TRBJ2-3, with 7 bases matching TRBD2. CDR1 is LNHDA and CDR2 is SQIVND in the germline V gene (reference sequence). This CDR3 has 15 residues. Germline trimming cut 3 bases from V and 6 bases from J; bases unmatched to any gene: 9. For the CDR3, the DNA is TGTGCCAGTAGTATTGGGCGGGAGTGGGCGGATACGCAGTATTTT. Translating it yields CASSIGREWADTQYF.

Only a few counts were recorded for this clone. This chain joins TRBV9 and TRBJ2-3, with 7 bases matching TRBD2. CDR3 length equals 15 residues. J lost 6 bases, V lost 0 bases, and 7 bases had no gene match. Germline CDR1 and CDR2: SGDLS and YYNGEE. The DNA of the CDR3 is TGTGCCAGCAGCGTAGGGAGCGGCGGGAGTGATACGCAGTATTTT. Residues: CASSVGSGGSDTQYF.

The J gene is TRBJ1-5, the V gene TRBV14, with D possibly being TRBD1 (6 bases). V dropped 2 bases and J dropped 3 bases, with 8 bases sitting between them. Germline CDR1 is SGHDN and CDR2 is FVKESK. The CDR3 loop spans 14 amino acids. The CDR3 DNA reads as TGTGCCAGCAGCCAACACAGGGACAATCAGCCCCAGCATTTT. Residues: CASSQHRDNQPQHF.

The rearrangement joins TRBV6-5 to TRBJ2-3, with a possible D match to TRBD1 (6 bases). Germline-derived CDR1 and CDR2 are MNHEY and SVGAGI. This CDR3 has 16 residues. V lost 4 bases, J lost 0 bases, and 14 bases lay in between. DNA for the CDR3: TGTGCCAGCAGTTTGGACAGTTACACAAGCACAGATACGCAGTATTTT. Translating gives CASSLDSYTSTDTQYF.

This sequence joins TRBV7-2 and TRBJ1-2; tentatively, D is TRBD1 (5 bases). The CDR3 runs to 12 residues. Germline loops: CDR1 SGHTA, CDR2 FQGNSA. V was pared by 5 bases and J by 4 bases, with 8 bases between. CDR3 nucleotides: TGTGCCAGCAGCGAAGGGACCTATGGCTACACCTTC. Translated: CASSEGTYGYTF.

The CDR3 sequence is CASSENRGGGYTF. CDR3 DNA: TGTGCCAGCAGCGAGAACAGGGGTGGTGGCTACACCTTC. This chain uses TRBV6-2 or TRBV6-3 with TRBJ1-2, with 7 nucleotides matching TRBD1. The germline V gene has CDR1 MNHEY and CDR2 SVGEGT. The CDR3 runs 13 residues. The J segment lost 7 bases and the V segment lost 6 bases, leaving 8 bases of the junction unmatched.